These 25 T cell receptor beta chains came from one sample sequenced in a study of shared clonotypes between healthy human individuals. Using immunoSEQ multiplex PCR, the repertoire was profiled, and TCRdb retains in-frame clones only, with some absent. The sample holds 650,000 to 800,000 clones, about 90% seen once. CD8 cells classed as naive were CD45RO-negative and positively selected for CCR7, excluding terminally differentiated effector memory CD45RA+ cells. Source material: naive CD8+ T cells sorted from blood. These receptors came from a man aged 25-40 years in good health.

The chain uses TRBV7-6 and TRBJ1-1; D not certain. The V end lost 1 base, the J end lost 4 bases, and 10 bases lay between the germline ends. Germline-derived CDR1 and CDR2 are SGHVS and FNYEAQ. There are 14 residues in the CDR3. DNA of the CDR3: TGTGCCAGCAGCTTAGGGGGTTTTGGCACTGAAGCTTTCTTT. Protein sequence: CASSLGGFGTEAFF.

The chain joins TRBV7-9 to TRBJ2-2; no firm D call. V lost 3 bases and J lost 0, with 14 bases in between. This CDR3 contains 17 residues. Germline values: CDR1 SEHNR, CDR2 FQNEAQ (reference sequence). As DNA, the CDR3 is TGTGCCAGCAGCTTTTGGGGTGGTAGTGCGAACACCGGGGAGCTGTTTTTT. Protein sequence: CASSFWGGSANTGELFF.

The genes are TRBV29-1 and TRBJ2-3; 7 bases match TRBD1. Germline CDR1 reads SQVTM; CDR2 reads ANQGSEA. There are 18 residues in the CDR3. Trimming removed 4 bases from V and 0 bases from J; junction bases left unmatched: 16. This CDR3 is CSVGVPRDRDWSTDTQYF. The CDR3, as DNA: TGCAGCGTTGGGGTCCCGAGGGACAGAGATTGGAGCACAGATACGCAGTATTTT.

The V gene is TRBV7-9, the J gene TRBJ2-7, with 7 bases identical to TRBD1. Per the germline V gene, CDR1 is SEHNR and CDR2 is FQNEAQ (reference sequence). The CDR3 sequence is 18 residues long. The ends lost 4 bases at V and 1 base at J; junction bases unmatched: 16. CDR3 bases: TGTGCCAGCAGCTCACCTCTCCCTGACAGGGTTGGTTCCTACGAGCAGTACTTC. Translating gives CASSSPLPDRVGSYEQYF.

The chain carries TRBV15 and TRBJ2-3; maybe TRBD2 (5 bases). Germline values: CDR1 LNHNV, CDR2 YYDKDF (reference sequence). Trimming stripped 3 bases from V and 4 bases from J, with 29 bases between. The CDR3 is 20 residues long. The CDR3 sequence is CATSSRSTFSETSPSDTQYF. The CDR3 nucleotides are TGTGCCACCAGCAGCCGGTCCACCTTTAGCGAAACGTCTCCCTCAGATACGCAGTATTTT.

This chain links TRBV4-3 with TRBJ1-5, with D tentatively TRBD1 (5 bases). The V end lost 0 bases, the J end lost 3 bases, and 9 bases lay between the germline ends. The length of the CDR3 is 15 residues. The germline CDR1 and CDR2 sequences are LGHNA and YSLEER. For the CDR3, the DNA is TGCGCCAGCAGCCAAGATGGGGGTACCAATCAGCCCCAGCATTTT. Translated: CASSQDGGTNQPQHF.

A word on this clone: One end of the junction fails to match germline, which may point to a read error. V usage is TRBV14 and J usage is TRBJ2-1; 7 bases line up with TRBD2. This CDR3 has 14 amino acids. Germline CDR1 and CDR2: SGHDN and FVKESK. CDR3 in DNA: TGTGCCAGCAGCCAAGATCGAAGGGGCGGGAGTATGATCTTC. Encoded protein: CASSQDRRGGSMIF.

About this clone itself: At the DNA level, this CDR3 is encoded by other sequences in the same sample as well. The chain employs TRBV14 and TRBJ2-1; D possibly corresponds to TRBD1 (6 bases). The V gene's germline CDR1 is SGHDN and CDR2 FVKESK. This CDR3 spans 15 amino acids. V lost 1 base to trimming and J lost 4 bases, with 11 bases between them. The DNA of the CDR3 is TGTGCCAGCAGCCAAGGAAGGGGGTCTTACAATGAGCAGTTCTTC. Translated, it gives CASSQGRGSYNEQFF.

V and J are TRBV13 and TRBJ2-5; D gene unclear. Germline CDR1 reads PRHDT; CDR2 reads FYEKMQ (reference sequence). The CDR3 length is 13 residues. V shed 5 bases and J shed 4 bases, with 11 bases lying between them. CDR3 nucleotides: TGTGCCAGCAGCCTAAACAATGTAGAGACCCAGTACTTC. It specifies CASSLNNVETQYF.

V and J are TRBV9 and TRBJ2-1, with a weak D call TRBD2 (6 bases). The germline gives CDR1 SGDLS, CDR2 YYNGEE. With 0 bases removed from V and 10 bases from J, the gap between germline ends came to 11 bases. This CDR3 is built from 13 residues. The CDR3 DNA reads as TGTGCCAGCAGCGTAGATGGGACTCAGGAGCAGTTCTTC. This encodes CASSVDGTQEQFF.

The V and J genes are TRBV9 and TRBJ2-1; 8 bases agree with TRBD2. Trimming took 0 bases from V and 7 from J; bases not matched to a gene: 6. CDR1 is SGDLS, CDR2 YYNGEE, per germline. This CDR3 has 15 residues. The CDR3 nucleotides read TGTGCCAGCAGCGTAGCGGGAGGGCCTAGAAATGAGCAGTTCTTC. It is translated as CASSVAGGPRNEQFF. The complete variable domain, with remaining parts taken from reference TRBV9 and TRBJ2-1, reads DSGVTQTPKHLITATGQRVTLRCSPRSGDLSVYWYQQSLDQGLQFLIQYYNGEERAKGNILERFSAQQFPDLHSELNLSSLELGDSALYFCASSVAGGPRNEQFFGPGTRLTVL.

This chain connects TRBV28 to TRBJ2-7; D gene unclear. Trimming cost V 5 bases and J 4 bases, with 24 bases left between them. Germline assignment: CDR1 MDHEN and CDR2 SYDVKM. This CDR3 region has 17 residues. CDR3 in DNA: TGTGCCAGCAGTCCCTCCAGTGTCCCGAGTGATCTATACGAGCAGTACTTC. It encodes CASSPSSVPSDLYEQYF. Supplemented by reference TRBV28 and TRBJ2-7, the full variable domain reads DVKVTQSSRYLVKRTGEKVFLECVQDMDHENMFWYRQDPGLGLRLIYFSYDVKMKEKGDIPEGYSVSREKKERFSLILESASTNQTSMYLCASSPSSVPSDLYEQYFGPGTRLTVT.

This chain connects TRBV6-5 to TRBJ1-3, with TRBD1 as a possible D gene (6 bases). Trimming took 3 bases from V and 4 from J, leaving 13 bases between them. This CDR3 has 15 amino acids. Germline V gene sequence: CDR1 MNHEY, CDR2 SVGAGI. The CDR3 reads CASSYSGDRGNTIYF. The DNA for the CDR3 is TGTGCCAGCAGTTATTCAGGGGATCGCGGAAACACCATATATTTT.

This clone was seen once. V and J are TRBV27 and TRBJ1-5; D is undetermined. The CDR3 totals 17 residues. Germline V lookup: CDR1 MNHEY, CDR2 SMNVEV (reference sequence). The V and J ends lost 6 bases and 5 bases respectively, with 23 bases between them. Here the CDR3 reads CASSPLWVDRRDQPQHF. The DNA for the CDR3 is TGTGCCAGCAGCCCTTTATGGGTGGACCGTCGAGATCAGCCCCAGCATTTT.

This sequence joins TRBV10-3 and TRBJ2-5, with TRBD1 matching over 8 bases. The CDR3 extends over 18 amino acids. The trim removed 4 bases at V and 1 base at J, leaving 14 bases unmatched. Germline values: CDR1 ENHRY, CDR2 SYGVKD. The CDR3 nucleotides are TGTGCCATCAGTGGGGGACAGGCGGGATCTGTTATCCAAGAGACCCAGTACTTC. Protein: CAISGGQAGSVIQETQYF.

The chain is built from TRBV28 and TRBJ2-7; D is uncertain. V lost 6 bases and J 0 bases, leaving 12 bases between the germline ends. The CDR3 totals 14 residues. Germline CDR1 MDHEN, CDR2 SYDVKM. The DNA of the CDR3 is TGTGCCAGCAGCCGTCTGGCGGCCTCCTACGAGCAGTACTTC. Protein product: CASSRLAASYEQYF.

This clone occurred a few times. V and J are TRBV10-3 and TRBJ2-7; D remains unclear. CDR1 ENHRY and CDR2 SYGVKD come from the germline V gene. The CDR3 runs to 10 residues. V was cut by 8 bases and J by 3 bases, with 5 bases left in between. This chain's CDR3 is CAIGDYEQYF. In nucleotides, the CDR3 is TGTGCCATCGGGGACTACGAGCAGTACTTC.

The J gene is TRBJ2-7, the V gene TRBV27; the D is unclear. The CDR3 extends over 14 amino acids. V lost 0 bases to trimming and J lost 2 bases, with 8 bases between them. CDR1 and CDR2 from the germline V gene are MNHEY and SMNVEV (reference sequence). CDR3 sequence (DNA): TGTGCCAGCAGTTTATCTATTGGGACCTACGAGCAGTACTTC. The encoded protein is CASSLSIGTYEQYF.

The V call is TRBV6-5, the J call TRBJ2-3, with 7 bases matching TRBD2. Germline CDR1 and CDR2: MNHEY and SVGAGI. V lost 2 bases to trimming and J lost 2 bases; unmatched junction nucleotides: 4. The CDR3 runs to 15 residues. CDR3 amino acids: CASSYGLGLTDTQYF. CDR3 DNA: TGTGCCAGCAGTTACGGACTAGGACTCACAGATACGCAGTATTTT.

This clone was recorded once. The chain employs TRBV16 and TRBJ2-5, with 10 bases identical to TRBD2. Trimming took 0 bases from V and 4 from J; bases not matched to a gene: 2. This CDR3 is 15 amino acids long. Germline V gene data show CDR1 as KGHSY and CDR2 as FQNENV. The CDR3 region is CASSQSLAGVETQYF. The DNA for the CDR3 is TGTGCCAGCAGCCAATCCCTAGCGGGAGTAGAGACCCAGTACTTC.

The V and J genes are TRBV27 and TRBJ2-7, with D unclear. The CDR3 consists of 14 residues. V was cut by 4 bases and J by 5 bases, with 15 bases left in between. Germline V lookup: CDR1 MNHEY, CDR2 SMNVEV (reference sequence). CDR3 in amino acids: CASSYWESANEQYF. In DNA form, the CDR3 reads TGTGCCAGCAGTTATTGGGAATCCGCCAACGAGCAGTACTTC.

The rearrangement links TRBV4-3 to TRBJ2-1, with 8 bases aligning to TRBD2. This CDR3 spans 18 amino acids. CDR1 is LGHNA, CDR2 YSLEER, per germline. Trimming took 0 bases from V and 7 from J; bases not matched to a gene: 14. CDR3 residues: CASSQDPAGRAGVNEQFF. CDR3 coding DNA: TGCGCCAGCAGCCAAGATCCTGCCGGGAGGGCCGGGGTTAATGAGCAGTTCTTC.

The chain is built from TRBV5-1 and TRBJ2-7; 7 positions match TRBD1. The CDR3 extends over 15 amino acids. V trimming: 0 bases; J trimming: 6 bases; junction bases outside the gene matches: 9. Germline lookup yields CDR1 SGHRS and CDR2 YFSETQ. CDR3 sequence (DNA): TGCGCCAGCAGCTTGGTTAGCAGGGGGTTGCGCGAGCAGTACTTC. Residues: CASSLVSRGLREQYF.

The rearrangement links TRBV11-2 to TRBJ2-7, with D possibly TRBD1 on 5 matching bases. This CDR3 spans 12 amino acids. Germline-derived CDR1 and CDR2 are SGHAT and FQNNGV. Trimming shortened V by 5 bases and J by 6 bases, and 11 bases separated the two germline ends. The CDR3 protein is CASSPRGFEQYF. In DNA form, the CDR3 reads TGTGCCAGCAGCCCAAGGGGCTTCGAGCAGTACTTC.

V gene TRBV4-1 combines with J gene TRBJ2-1; 9 bases agree with TRBD2. Losses at the gene ends were 8 bases for V and 6 bases for J; bases not matched to a gene: 5. Germline CDR1 and CDR2: MGHRA and YSYEKL. The CDR3 sequence is 13 residues long. In DNA form, the CDR3 reads TGCGCCAGCGGAGAGACTAGCGGCAATGAGCAGTTCTTC. Its protein is CASGETSGNEQFF.